This T cell receptor beta chain was recovered during a study of T cell clonotyping in hematopoietic cell transplantation. The count of this clone is one. Clones were sequenced by immunoSEQ multiplex PCR, and TCRdb holds only the in-frame ones, with some missing. The sample records about 41,000 clones, about 85% being singletons. Time point reported: recipient sample about 28 days before transplant, after cytoreduction. V lost 0 bases, J lost 7 bases, and 13 bases lay in between. The CDR3 is 15 residues long. Looked up from germline, CDR1 is LNHNV and CDR2 is YYDKDF (reference sequence). This specimen was peripheral blood mononuclear cells, taken before stem cell transplant. J is TRBJ1-5 and V is TRBV15; D not certain. The receptor's source is a man between 60 and 75 years old with acute myeloid leukemia. Some clones in this sample may be carry-over from other donors' samples. CDR3 nucleotides: TGTGCCACCAGCAGAGAGAACCGCGGACGCCAGCCCCAGCATTTT. This sequence encodes CATSRENRGRQPQHF.